Following are 28 T cell receptor beta chains from one sample sequenced in a study of blood T cell repertoires in COVID-19. TCRdb keeps only in-frame clones here, not all; method: immunoSEQ multiplex PCR. The table has 98,000 or so clones, less than 75% seen once. Sequenced material: peripheral blood. These receptors were taken from a woman in her 40s with acute or convalescent COVID-19.

The CDR3 DNA is TGTGCCACCAGCAGCCGGGACTATAGTGTCACCGGGGAGCTGTTTTTT. Its protein product is CATSSRDYSVTGELFF. The V gene is TRBV15, the J gene TRBJ2-2, with TRBD2 matching over 7 bases. The CDR3 runs 16 residues. Germline CDR1 reads LNHNV; CDR2 reads YYDKDF (reference sequence). With 3 bases clipped from V and 4 bases from J, the junction kept 8 bases outside the gene matches.

The genes are TRBV9 and TRBJ2-3; the match to TRBD1 covers 9 bases. The CDR3 has 16 amino acids. Germline values: CDR1 SGDLS, CDR2 YYNGEE. V was clipped by 3 bases and J by 2 bases; unmatched bases: 7. The CDR3 DNA follows: TGTGCCAGCAGCGGACTCGGGACAGGGTACACAGATACGCAGTATTTT. Its translation is CASSGLGTGYTDTQYF.

CDR3 DNA sequence: TGTGCCAGCTCACCCCAGGGAATCCCCGAAAAACTGTTTTTT. It codes for CASSPQGIPEKLFF. This chain links TRBV18 with TRBJ1-4, with D possibly matching TRBD1 (5 bases). Germline values: CDR1 KGHSH, CDR2 LQKENI. The CDR3 is 14 amino acids. Trimming took 3 bases from V and 8 from J, leaving 13 bases between them.

The chain uses TRBV7-2 and TRBJ1-2, with 8 bases fitting TRBD1. Germline V CDR1 and CDR2: SGHTA, FQGNSA. V gave up 3 bases and J gave up 5 bases; unmatched junction bases: 5. The CDR3 contains 14 residues. The CDR3 DNA reads TGTGCCAGCAGCTTGGGCGGACAGGGTTATGGCTACACCTTC. Protein: CASSLGGQGYGYTF.

For this clone: An end of the junction does not agree with germline; a read error may underlie this. The V gene is TRBV29-1, the J gene TRBJ1-1; 7 bases line up with TRBD1. This CDR3 region has 10 residues. CDR1 and CDR2 (germline): SQVTM, ANQGSEA. CDR3 region: CSVPDRDLSF. The DNA for the CDR3 is TGCAGCGTTCCCGACAGGGACCTGTCATTT.

The chain employs TRBV19 and TRBJ1-2, with D perhaps matching TRBD1 (6 bases). V lost 3 bases to trimming and J lost 3 bases, with 11 bases between them. This CDR3 contains 14 residues. The germline V gene encodes CDR1 LNHDA and CDR2 SQIVND (reference sequence). CDR3 in DNA: TGTGCCAGTAGTATCCAGACAGGAGACTATGGCTACACCTTC. This translates into CASSIQTGDYGYTF. The full variable domain, with the rest looked up from reference TRBV19 and TRBJ1-2, is DGGITQSPKYLFRKEGQNVTLSCEQNLNHDAMYWYRQDPGQGLRLIYYSQIVNDFQKGDIAEGYSVSREKKESFPLTVTSAQKNPTAFYLCASSIQTGDYGYTFGSGTRLTVV.

The chain employs TRBV9 and TRBJ1-1, with no clear D. The CDR3 sequence is 15 residues long. Between the trimmed V and J ends, which lost 3 bases and 4 bases, there was a span of 16 bases. Germline assignment: CDR1 SGDLS and CDR2 YYNGEE. The CDR3 region has the DNA TGTGCCAGCAGCGCTAGCCGGGGTCCCGGCACTGAAGCTTTCTTT. This sequence encodes CASSASRGPGTEAFF.

This chain connects TRBV6-5 to TRBJ1-2, with 7 bases aligning to TRBD1. Trimming took 5 bases from V and 4 from J; bases not matched to a gene: 10. CDR3 length: 15 residues. Germline V gene data show CDR1 as MNHEY and CDR2 as SVGAGI. CDR3 in DNA: TGTGCCAGCAGTCCCGGACCGGGACAGCTCTATGGCTACACCTTC. Residues: CASSPGPGQLYGYTF.

This sequence joins TRBV4-3 and TRBJ2-5; the match to TRBD2 covers 9 bases. Germline CDR1 reads LGHNA; CDR2 reads YSLEER. This CDR3 region has 17 residues. With V trimmed by 0 bases and J by 2 bases, 7 bases remained unmatched. As DNA, the CDR3 is TGCGCCAGCAGCCAAGATAGTCCAGCGGGGGGACAAGAGACCCAGTACTTC. Translated: CASSQDSPAGGQETQYF.

The rearrangement uses TRBV21-1 and TRBJ1-5; the table's TRBD1 call for D was not verified on the DNA. TRBV21-1 is recorded as a pseudogene. This CDR3 region has 14 residues. The CDR3 protein is CASTPPQGIQPQHF. DNA of the CDR3: TGTGCCAGCACCCCCCCACAGGGAATTCAGCCCCAGCATTTT.

The chain has TRBV14 and TRBJ2-3, with D perhaps TRBD2 (5 bases). CDR1 is SGHDN and CDR2 is FVKESK in the germline V gene. This CDR3 contains 13 residues. V lost 7 bases, J lost 1 base, and 9 bases lay in between. Written as DNA, the CDR3 is TGTGCCAGCAACTGGAGGCGCACAGATACGCAGTATTTT. Its translation: CASNWRRTDTQYF.

This chain links TRBV3-1 (or the pseudogene TRBV3-2) with TRBJ2-7; D unresolved. Trimming removed 3 bases at V and 0 bases at J, with 12 bases between. The CDR3 loop spans 15 amino acids. The germline V gene has CDR1 LGHDT and CDR2 YNNKEL (reference sequence). In DNA form, the CDR3 reads TGTGCCAGCAGCCACCTCGGCGACACCTCCTACGAGCAGTACTTC. It codes for CASSHLGDTSYEQYF.

The chain joins TRBV7-2 to TRBJ1-1, with D possibly TRBD1 on 6 matching bases. The CDR3 is 17 amino acids. V shed 3 bases and J shed 3 bases, with 20 bases lying between them. Germline CDR1 is SGHTA and CDR2 is FQGNSA. This chain's CDR3 is CASSLVAGVLTDTEAFF. CDR3 nucleotides: TGTGCCAGCAGCTTGGTGGCAGGGGTTCTTACGGACACTGAAGCTTTCTTT.

This clone was observed once. The chain carries TRBV20-1 and TRBJ2-7; TRBD1 is a possible D gene (5 bases). CDR1 and CDR2 from the germline V gene are DFQATT and SNEGSKA (reference sequence). Trimming stripped 3 bases from V and 4 bases from J, with 16 bases between. The CDR3 has 14 amino acids. CDR3 residues: CSASIPGAGYEQYF. CDR3 bases: TGCAGTGCTAGTATTCCAGGAGCAGGGTACGAGCAGTACTTC.

V usage is TRBV19 and J usage is TRBJ1-6, with TRBD1 identical over 7 bases. CDR3 length equals 14 residues. V was pared by 2 bases and J by 8 bases, with 3 bases of the junction left unmatched. Looked up from germline, CDR1 is LNHDA and CDR2 is SQIVND (reference sequence). CDR3 sequence: CASSITGEDSPLHF. The CDR3 DNA reads as TGTGCCAGTAGTATAACAGGGGAGGATTCACCCCTCCACTTT. The full variable domain, completed using reference TRBV19 and TRBJ1-6, is DGGITQSPKYLFRKEGQNVTLSCEQNLNHDAMYWYRQDPGQGLRLIYYSQIVNDFQKGDIAEGYSVSREKKESFPLTVTSAQKNPTAFYLCASSITGEDSPLHFGNGTRLTVT.

CDR3 loop: CSASSLALAKNIQYF. The CDR3 nucleotides read TGCAGTGCTAGTTCCCTAGCTCTAGCCAAAAACATTCAGTACTTC. V usage is TRBV20-1 and J usage is TRBJ2-4; the D gene is possibly TRBD2 (5 bases). Trimming left V 3 bases short and J 0 bases short, with 12 bases between. CDR3 length: 15 residues. Germline assignment: CDR1 DFQATT and CDR2 SNEGSKA (reference sequence).

The chain recombines TRBV11-3 with TRBJ2-2; 10 positions match TRBD1. V was clipped by 5 bases and J by 6 bases; unmatched bases: 12. Germline V gene sequence: CDR1 SGHNT, CDR2 YENEEA. CDR3 length: 17 amino acids. The CDR3 protein is CASSPGTGASRAGELFF. In DNA form, the CDR3 reads TGTGCCAGCAGCCCCGGGACAGGGGCCTCTAGGGCCGGGGAGCTGTTTTTT.

This clone was observed a single time. The chain links TRBV5-1 to TRBJ2-5, with TRBD1 matching 8 bases. With V trimmed by 0 bases and J by 4 bases, 11 bases remained unmatched. Looked up from germline, CDR1 is SGHRS and CDR2 is YFSETQ. CDR3 length equals 17 residues. The CDR3 spells CASSLGDRWEVGETQYF. For the CDR3, the DNA is TGCGCCAGCAGCTTGGGGGACAGGTGGGAGGTTGGAGAGACCCAGTACTTC.

The genes are TRBV19 and TRBJ1-1; the D gene is possibly TRBD1 (5 bases). Germline loops: CDR1 LNHDA, CDR2 SQIVND (reference sequence). V was shortened by 3 bases and J by 6 bases, with 17 bases between the two germline ends. The CDR3 has 15 amino acids. CDR3 sequence reads: CASSIPGTSPAEAFF. In DNA form, the CDR3 reads TGTGCCAGTAGTATCCCTGGGACTTCTCCGGCTGAAGCTTTCTTT. The entire variable domain, with the rest obtained from reference TRBV19 and TRBJ1-1, is as follows: DGGITQSPKYLFRKEGQNVTLSCEQNLNHDAMYWYRQDPGQGLRLIYYSQIVNDFQKGDIAEGYSVSREKKESFPLTVTSAQKNPTAFYLCASSIPGTSPAEAFFGQGTRLTVV.

This chain links TRBV7-9 with TRBJ2-7, with D uncertain. The CDR3 totals 16 residues. V gave up 1 base and J gave up 1 base, with 14 bases separating them. Germline V CDR1 and CDR2: SEHNR, FQNEAQ (reference sequence). CDR3 region: CASSLGSPPRSYEQYF. In nucleotides, the CDR3 is TGTGCCAGCAGCTTAGGGTCCCCCCCACGGTCCTACGAGCAGTACTTC.

The chain has TRBV4-1 and TRBJ2-5; 9 positions match TRBD2. The CDR3 extends over 16 amino acids. The germline gives CDR1 MGHRA, CDR2 YSYEKL. V lost 0 bases, J lost 6 bases, and 8 bases stayed unmatched. The CDR3 coding sequence is TGCGCCAGCAGCCAAGAGAATAGCGGGGGCAGACAGACCCAGTACTTC. It specifies CASSQENSGGRQTQYF.

The V and J genes are TRBV5-1 and TRBJ2-2, with 7 nucleotides matching TRBD2. Germline-derived CDR1 and CDR2 are SGHRS and YFSETQ. This CDR3 region has 16 residues. Trimming at V came to 4 bases and at J to 6 bases, leaving 12 bases not matched to a gene. The CDR3 DNA reads TGCGCCAGCAGCAAGGGGAGGGGAGGCGCCGCCGGGGAGCTGTTTTTT. It is translated as CASSKGRGGAAGELFF.

The chain recombines TRBV6-6 with TRBJ1-5, with a tentative D call TRBD1 (5 bases). The CDR3 contains 13 residues. Germline V gene data show CDR1 as MNHNY and CDR2 as SVGAGI (reference sequence). Trimming removed 8 bases from V and 5 bases from J, with 13 bases in between. The CDR3 is CASQGREDQPQHF. CDR3 nucleotides: TGTGCCAGCCAGGGACGGGAGGATCAGCCCCAGCATTTT.

This clone appeared a few times. This chain joins TRBV7-7 and TRBJ2-2, with D possibly matching TRBD2 (6 bases). Germline V gene lookup returns CDR1 SSHAT and CDR2 FNYEAQ (reference sequence). V was pared by 5 bases and J by 4 bases, with 14 bases between. The CDR3 covers 15 residues. This CDR3 reads CASSEGTGATGELFF. The CDR3 coding sequence is TGTGCCAGCAGCGAGGGAACGGGAGCCACCGGGGAGCTGTTTTTT. Full variable domain (missing parts from reference TRBV7-7 and TRBJ2-2): GAGVSQSPRYKVTKRGQDVTLRCDPISSHATLYWYQQALGQGPEFLTYFNYEAQPDKSGLPSDRFSAERPEGSISTLTIQRTEQRDSAMYRCASSEGTGATGELFFGEGSRLTVL.

This clone was seen a few times. Here the CDR3 reads CAISELDRATGALHF. The CDR3 region has the DNA TGTGCCATCAGTGAGCTAGACAGGGCCACGGGAGCCCTCCACTTT. The V call is TRBV10-3, the J call TRBJ1-6, with 7 positions matching TRBD1. The germline gives CDR1 ENHRY, CDR2 SYGVKD. J gave up 14 bases and V 2 bases, and 12 bases lay outside the gene matches. The CDR3 totals 15 residues.

This clone was seen only once. The chain uses TRBV5-1 and TRBJ2-1; 7 nucleotides line up with TRBD2. CDR1 and CDR2 from the germline V gene are SGHRS and YFSETQ. V trimming: 0 bases; J trimming: 7 bases; junction bases outside the gene matches: 4. This CDR3 has 14 amino acids. The CDR3 nucleotides read TGCGCCAGCAGCTTGGTGGCGGGGGATAATGAGCAGTTCTTC. It specifies CASSLVAGDNEQFF. Complete variable domain (other parts from reference TRBV5-1 and TRBJ2-1): KAGVTQTPRYLIKTRGQQVTLSCSPISGHRSVSWYQQTPGQGLQFLFEYFSETQRNKGNFPGRFSGRQFSNSRSEMNVSTLELGDSALYLCASSLVAGDNEQFFGPGTRLTVL.

The chain uses TRBV4-1 and TRBJ2-3, with D hard to call. V was clipped by 3 bases and J by 2 bases, with 6 bases between them. Germline CDR1 reads MGHRA; CDR2 reads YSYEKL. The CDR3 loop spans 13 amino acids. CDR3 in DNA: TGCGCCAGCAGCCACACAGCCACAGATACGCAGTATTTT. Translated, it gives CASSHTATDTQYF.

The V gene is TRBV25-1, the J gene TRBJ1-6, with D tentatively TRBD1 (5 bases). V gave up 3 bases and J gave up 11 bases, with 11 bases separating them. Germline assignment: CDR1 MGHDK and CDR2 SYGVNS. This CDR3 is 13 amino acids long. The CDR3 reads CASSEGPRTPLHF. CDR3 bases: TGTGCCAGCAGTGAGGGGCCCCGGACACCCCTCCACTTT.